The source of this T cell receptor beta chain is a study of control samples from healthy donors and cancer patients. Here immunoSEQ multiplex PCR was the method, and the copy in TCRdb shows in-frame clones only, minus some. The repertoire has some 37,000 clones, 90% to 95% of them found once; the top ten carry roughly 4%. This TCR was sampled from a woman aged 45-60 years in good health. Sequencing input: blood.

The CDR3 DNA follows: TGTGCCAGCAGCTTAGATATAGCGGGGGGACCAAATGAGCAGTTCTTC. This sequence encodes CASSLDIAGGPNEQFF. V usage is TRBV11-3 and J usage is TRBJ2-1; 10 bases agree with TRBD2. V shed 0 bases, J shed 7 bases, and the junction held 6 bases outside the gene matches. CDR1 SGHNT and CDR2 YENEEA come from the germline V gene. There are 16 residues in the CDR3.